The 28 T cell receptor beta chains below were found in one sample sequenced in a study of cytomegalovirus exposure and HLA in healthy donors (dated by TCRdb to the late 2010s). The method behind the library was the immunoSEQ multiplex PCR assay. For the multiplex PCR, a mixture combining 60 forward primers for TCR Vbeta segments and 13 reverse primers for TCR Jbeta segments was used. TCRdb took this table from immuneACCESS and kept in-frame rearrangements with V and J called. Such tables lack part of the clones; where checked against another copy, unresolved V genes explain under half of the gap, and the rest is unexplained. This sample lists 150,000 to 200,000 clones; 60% to 85% were detected once. Jointly, the top ten make up 3% of the sample. Material: PBMCs. These receptor sequences come from a woman aged 45-59 years in good health and CMV-seropositive.

The V call is TRBV2, the J call TRBJ1-2; D might be TRBD1 (5 bases). CDR3 length equals 14 residues. Trimming stripped 2 bases from V and 1 base from J, with 8 bases between. Germline V gives CDR1 SNHLY, CDR2 FYNNEI. The DNA of the CDR3 is TGTGCCAGCAGTGAATGGCAGGGTAACTATGGCTACACCTTC. Residues: CASSEWQGNYGYTF.

This clone has just one count. The V and J genes are TRBV29-1 and TRBJ2-3; tentatively, D is TRBD1 (6 bases). Trimming pared 3 bases from V and 1 base from J, leaving 11 bases between. The CDR3 is made up of 14 amino acids. Germline V gene sequence: CDR1 SQVTM, CDR2 ANQGSEA. The CDR3 loop is CSVDDRSRTDTQYF. CDR3 nucleotide sequence: TGCAGCGTTGATGACAGGTCCCGCACAGATACGCAGTATTTT.

The V gene is TRBV2, the J gene TRBJ2-5, with no clear D. The end of the DNA is better explained by TRBJ2-7, so the J call may be wrong. Germline values: CDR1 SNHLY, CDR2 FYNNEI. The CDR3 is 15 residues long. This chain's CDR3 is CASSEGLTTSYEQYF. The DNA of the CDR3 is TGTGCCAGCAGTGAAGGTCTGACAACTTCCTACGAGCAGTACTTC.

The CDR3 loop is CASSAETWTSGLPGELFF. CDR3 DNA sequence: TGTGCCAGCAGCGCTGAGACCTGGACTAGCGGCCTCCCCGGGGAGCTGTTTTTT. The chain uses TRBV9 and TRBJ2-2; TRBD2 agrees at 10 bases. The germline V gene has CDR1 SGDLS and CDR2 YYNGEE. V shed 3 bases, J shed 6 bases, and the junction held 14 bases outside the gene matches. The CDR3 is made up of 18 amino acids. The whole variable domain, remainder taken from reference TRBV9 and TRBJ2-2, is DSGVTQTPKHLITATGQRVTLRCSPRSGDLSVYWYQQSLDQGLQFLIQYYNGEERAKGNILERFSAQQFPDLHSELNLSSLELGDSALYFCASSAETWTSGLPGELFFGEGSRLTVL.

V gene TRBV2 combines with J gene TRBJ1-1; tentatively, D is TRBD1 (6 bases). Germline V gene data show CDR1 as SNHLY and CDR2 as FYNNEI. There are 15 residues in the CDR3. V gave up 8 bases and J gave up 2 bases, with 18 bases separating them. The CDR3 protein is CASSERGLINTEAFF. CDR3 nucleotides: TGTGCCAGCTCTGAAAGGGGGTTAATAAACACTGAAGCTTTCTTT.

The chain uses TRBV7-9 and TRBJ2-5, with a weak D call TRBD1 (6 bases). V gave up 5 bases and J gave up 5 bases, with 12 bases separating them. This CDR3 is built from 13 residues. The germline V gene has CDR1 SEHNR and CDR2 FQNEAQ (reference sequence). The CDR3 DNA follows: TGTGCCAGCAGCCGTACAGGGTACGAGACCCAGTACTTC. It encodes CASSRTGYETQYF.

This chain joins TRBV18 and TRBJ2-7; 7 bases line up with TRBD1. The junction had 5 bases not matched to a gene; V was cut back by 4 bases and J by 2 bases. Looked up from germline, CDR1 is KGHSH and CDR2 is LQKENI. CDR3 length: 14 amino acids. CDR3 sequence (DNA): TGTGCCAGCTCACGAGAGACAGGGCCCTACGAGCAGTACTTC. It encodes CASSRETGPYEQYF.

V and J are TRBV27 and TRBJ1-2; D is ambiguous. The CDR3 is 14 amino acids. In germline, CDR1 is MNHEY, CDR2 SMNVEV (reference sequence). Trimming left V 4 bases short and J 7 bases short, with 16 bases between. Here the CDR3 reads CASSSTDFRRGYTF. CDR3 nucleotides: TGTGCCAGCAGTTCTACGGACTTCCGCCGTGGCTACACCTTC.

This clone came up once. The genes are TRBV18 and TRBJ1-2; TRBD1 might be the D (6 bases). In germline, CDR1 is KGHSH, CDR2 LQKENI. This CDR3 comprises 17 residues. The V end lost 3 bases, the J end lost 0 bases, and 17 bases lay between the germline ends. Here the CDR3 DNA reads TGTGCCAGCTCACCCCGCCCCAGGGGCTGGACTAACTATGGCTACACCTTC. Translating gives CASSPRPRGWTNYGYTF.

This clone was found a few times. This chain joins TRBV19 and TRBJ2-3, with TRBD2 identical over 10 bases. Germline-derived CDR1 and CDR2 are LNHDA and SQIVND (reference sequence). The CDR3 is 16 amino acids. Unmatched junction bases numbered 5, after V lost 0 bases and J lost 5 bases. The chain's CDR3 is CASSIDLAGVKDTQYF. Written as DNA, the CDR3 is TGTGCCAGTAGTATAGATCTAGCGGGGGTAAAAGATACGCAGTATTTT.

This CDR3 reads CAISSAGANEKLFF. The CDR3 region has the DNA TGTGCCATCAGTTCGGCAGGGGCAAATGAAAAACTGTTTTTT. The chain uses TRBV10-3 and TRBJ1-4, with D tentatively TRBD1 (6 bases). V was pared by 5 bases and J by 5 bases, with 12 bases between. The CDR3 sequence is 14 residues long. CDR1 and CDR2 from the germline V gene are ENHRY and SYGVKD.

V usage is TRBV29-1 and J usage is TRBJ2-1, with no clear D. Between the trimmed V and J ends, which lost 4 bases and 2 bases, there was a span of 6 bases. CDR3 size: 12 residues. Per germline, CDR1 SQVTM and CDR2 ANQGSEA. CDR3: CSVGEAYNEQFF. The CDR3 bases are TGCAGCGTTGGCGAGGCCTACAATGAGCAGTTCTTC.

This chain links TRBV19 with TRBJ2-1; TRBD2 matches 7 bases. V lost 9 bases, J lost 4 bases, and 15 bases stayed unmatched. The CDR3 length is 16 residues. The germline V gene has CDR1 LNHDA and CDR2 SQIVND (reference sequence). CDR3 amino acids: CASSPGWTSGYNEQFF. The CDR3 DNA is TGTGCCAGCAGCCCGGGATGGACTAGTGGTTACAATGAGCAGTTCTTC.

CDR3 in DNA: TGTGCCAGCCAGGGGGGTTCAGATACGCAGTATTTT. It codes for CASQGGSDTQYF. The chain recombines TRBV18 with TRBJ2-3, with a tentative D call TRBD1 (7 bases). V shed 8 bases and J shed 4 bases, with 10 bases lying between them. CDR3 length: 12 residues. In germline, CDR1 is KGHSH, CDR2 LQKENI.

The chain joins TRBV19 to TRBJ1-5; the D is unclear. The CDR3 has 15 amino acids. Trimming cost V 6 bases and J 3 bases, with 15 bases left between them. The germline V gene encodes CDR1 LNHDA and CDR2 SQIVND (reference sequence). The chain's CDR3 is CASRVREDANQPQHF. The CDR3 nucleotides read TGTGCCAGTAGGGTTCGGGAGGACGCCAATCAGCCCCAGCATTTT.

This chain uses TRBV5-6 with TRBJ1-5, with D possibly matching TRBD1 (6 bases). Germline CDR1 and CDR2: SGHDT and YYEEEE. Trimming pared 3 bases from V and 4 bases from J, leaving 8 bases between. The CDR3 runs 13 residues. The CDR3 spells CASSSTGNQPQHF. The CDR3 nucleotides read TGTGCCAGCAGCTCCACAGGGAATCAGCCCCAGCATTTT.

The genes are TRBV27 and TRBJ2-5; 7 bases are a match to TRBD2. In germline, CDR1 is MNHEY, CDR2 SMNVEV (reference sequence). The CDR3 is made up of 14 amino acids. The ends lost 5 bases at V and 4 bases at J; junction bases unmatched: 7. The CDR3 protein is CASSPLGRGETQYF. The CDR3, as DNA: TGTGCCAGCAGTCCCCTAGGGAGGGGAGAGACCCAGTACTTC.

The sample holds a few counts of this clone. This chain joins TRBV15 and TRBJ2-3, with 7 bases identical to TRBD1. Germline V lookup: CDR1 LNHNV, CDR2 YYDKDF (reference sequence). The trim removed 0 bases at V and 1 base at J, leaving 4 bases unmatched. The CDR3 has 16 residues. The DNA of the CDR3 is TGTGCCACCAGCAGAGACCACAGGGGTGGCACAGATACGCAGTATTTT. Its translation is CATSRDHRGGTDTQYF.

The chain links TRBV10-3 to TRBJ2-7; 7 nucleotides match TRBD1. V dropped 3 bases and J dropped 6; count of bases not matched to a gene: 5. This CDR3 has 13 amino acids. Per germline, CDR1 ENHRY and CDR2 SYGVKD. The CDR3 sequence: CAISEQGFREQYF. The CDR3 nucleotides read TGTGCCATCAGTGAACAGGGGTTTCGCGAGCAGTACTTC.

The chain carries TRBV5-1 and TRBJ1-5; maybe TRBD1 (5 bases). Trimming left V 0 bases short and J 0 bases short, with 10 bases between. Germline V gene sequence: CDR1 SGHRS, CDR2 YFSETQ. The CDR3 length is 16 residues. CDR3 amino acids: CASSLGGDPSNQPQHF. The CDR3 DNA follows: TGCGCCAGCAGCTTGGGGGGGGATCCTAGCAATCAGCCCCAGCATTTT.

This chain joins TRBV19 and TRBJ2-3; TRBD2 is a possible D gene (6 bases). V was cut by 11 bases and J by 3 bases, with 21 bases left in between. The CDR3 covers 15 residues. Germline V lookup: CDR1 LNHDA, CDR2 SQIVND (reference sequence). CDR3 sequence reads: CASQPSGWGTDTQYF. CDR3 sequence (DNA): TGTGCCTCCCAGCCCAGCGGGTGGGGGACAGATACGCAGTATTTT.

V is TRBV7-6 and J is TRBJ2-6; D may be TRBD1 (6 bases). The CDR3 runs 18 residues. The germline V gene encodes CDR1 SGHVS and CDR2 FNYEAQ. Trimming pared 4 bases from V and 1 base from J, leaving 17 bases between. CDR3 sequence reads: CASSSGTSGQSGANVLTF. In DNA, the CDR3 is TGTGCCAGCAGCTCCGGGACCTCCGGACAGTCTGGGGCCAACGTCCTGACTTTC.

CDR3 region: CATGDYEQYF. The DNA of the CDR3 is TGTGCCACCGGGGACTACGAGCAGTACTTC. V usage is TRBV10-3 and J usage is TRBJ2-7; D is perhaps TRBD2 (5 bases). CDR3 length equals 10 residues. Trimming took 10 bases from V and 3 from J, leaving 7 bases between them. The V gene's germline CDR1 is ENHRY and CDR2 SYGVKD.

This clone was seen only once. The J gene is TRBJ2-1, the V gene TRBV6-1; D is unclear. The CDR3 covers 15 residues. V dropped 4 bases and J dropped 2 bases, with 12 bases sitting between them. Germline CDR1 and CDR2: MNHNS and SASEGT. CDR3 protein: CASSASQTPYNEQFF. The CDR3 DNA reads TGTGCCAGCAGTGCGTCTCAAACTCCCTACAATGAGCAGTTCTTC.

This clone was found a few times. CDR3 sequence reads: CASSPNPVRPTEAFF. CDR3 in DNA: TGCGCCAGCAGCCCCAACCCCGTCAGGCCAACTGAAGCTTTCTTT. This rearrangement joins TRBV5-1 to TRBJ1-1; D unclear. Looked up from germline, CDR1 is SGHRS and CDR2 is YFSETQ. The CDR3 has 15 residues. V gave up 4 bases and J gave up 5 bases, with 18 bases separating them.

This chain links TRBV21-1 with TRBJ1-2. TRBV21-1 is a recognized pseudogene. CDR3 length: 13 amino acids. The CDR3 protein is CASPGTSPGGYTF. CDR3 in DNA: TGTGCCAGCCCCGGGACTTCCCCGGGGGGCTACACCTTC.

The gene calls are TRBV7-9 and TRBJ1-6, with D uncertain. Germline V gene lookup returns CDR1 SEHNR and CDR2 FQNEAQ (reference sequence). With 5 bases removed from V and 0 bases from J, the gap between germline ends came to 14 bases. The CDR3 length is 17 residues. The CDR3 sequence: CASSQMWPSSYNSPLHF. CDR3 DNA: TGTGCCAGCAGCCAGATGTGGCCTAGCTCCTATAATTCACCCCTCCACTTT.

Comments on this clone: One junction end disagrees with the germline gene, perhaps due to a read error. The chain employs TRBV11-2 and TRBJ2-1; a possible D gene is TRBD2 (7 bases). CDR3 length: 14 residues. Germline lookup yields CDR1 SGHAT and CDR2 FQNNGV. CDR3 residues: CASSLGVGLGGPVF. The CDR3 DNA reads TGTGCCAGCAGCTTAGGGGTAGGTCTCGGGGGGCCTGTCTTC. Full variable domain (missing parts from reference TRBV11-2 and TRBJ2-1): EAGVAQSPRYKIIEKRQSVAFWCNPISGHATLYWYQQILGQGPKLLIQFQNNGVVDDSQLPKDRFSAERLKGVDSTLKIQPAKLEDSAVYLCASSLGVGLGGPVFGPGTRLTVL.